This TCR beta chain was captured in a study of blood T cell repertoires in COVID-19. Study background: Samples representing acute and convalescent COVID-19 were sourced from the United States, Italy and Spain. T cells, B-cell-depleted T cells, or PBMCs provided the cDNA or gDNA that served as material.

Authors' data handling: Reference gene primer amplification yielded estimated nucleated cell counts. Assay used: immunoSEQ multiplex PCR; TCRdb lists only in-frame clones, some missing. Clone size and the V and J calls come from that table; the DNA yielded D and trimming. The sample records approximately 270,000 clones, roughly 85% being singletons. Participants were aged roughly 18 to 89 years from 20 to 30 US areas. The germline V gene encodes CDR1 SGDLS and CDR2 YYNGEE. J gave up 8 bases and V 0 bases, and 11 bases lay outside the gene matches. The CDR3 has 16 amino acids. The genes are TRBV9 and TRBJ2-7; 10 bases match TRBD2. The sample was PBMCs or T cells enriched from blood (not recorded which). This sequence was found in a woman in her forties or fifties who had recovered from COVID-19. The CDR3 coding sequence is TGTGCCAGCAGCGTAGAAGGAACTAGCGGGATCGGGCAGCAGTACTTC. Residues: CASSVEGTSGIGQQYF.